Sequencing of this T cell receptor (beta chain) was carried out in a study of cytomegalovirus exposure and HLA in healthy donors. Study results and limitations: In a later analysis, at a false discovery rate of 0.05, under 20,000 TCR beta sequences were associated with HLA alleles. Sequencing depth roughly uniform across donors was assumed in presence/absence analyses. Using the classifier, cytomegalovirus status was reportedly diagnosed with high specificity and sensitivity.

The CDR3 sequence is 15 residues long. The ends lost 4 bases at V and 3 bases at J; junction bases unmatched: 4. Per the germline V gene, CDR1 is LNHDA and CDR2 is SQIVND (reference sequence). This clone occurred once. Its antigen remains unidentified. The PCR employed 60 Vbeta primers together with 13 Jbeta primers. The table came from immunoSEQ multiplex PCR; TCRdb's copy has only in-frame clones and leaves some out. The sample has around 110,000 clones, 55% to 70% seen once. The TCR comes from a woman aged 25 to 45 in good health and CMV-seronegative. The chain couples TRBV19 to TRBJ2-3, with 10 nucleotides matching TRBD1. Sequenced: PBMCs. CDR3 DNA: TGTGCCAGTAGTACGGGACAGGGGTCGACAGATACGCAGTATTTT. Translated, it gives CASSTGQGSTDTQYF.